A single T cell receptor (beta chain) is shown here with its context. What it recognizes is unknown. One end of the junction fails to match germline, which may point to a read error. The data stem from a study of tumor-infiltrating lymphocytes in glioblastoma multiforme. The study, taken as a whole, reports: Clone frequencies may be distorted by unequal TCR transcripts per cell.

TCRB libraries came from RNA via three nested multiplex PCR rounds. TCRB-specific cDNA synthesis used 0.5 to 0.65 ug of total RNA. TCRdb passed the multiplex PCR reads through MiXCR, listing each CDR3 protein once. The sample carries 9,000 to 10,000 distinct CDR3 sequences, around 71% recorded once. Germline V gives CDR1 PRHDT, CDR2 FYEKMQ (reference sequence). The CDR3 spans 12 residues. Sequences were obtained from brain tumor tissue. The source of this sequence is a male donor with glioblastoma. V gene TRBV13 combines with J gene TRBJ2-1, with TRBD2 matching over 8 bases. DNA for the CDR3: TGTGTCAGCAGCGTTAGCGGGACTAAGCAGTTCTTC. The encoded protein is CVSSVSGTKQFF.